This entry is about one T cell receptor (beta chain). In the original analysis: The assay estimated nucleated cells by amplifying reference gene primers. Profiling relied on immunoSEQ multiplex PCR, and the TCRdb table lists in-frame clones only, not all of them. The DNA was the basis for D and trimming; V, J and clone size are from that table. The data contain approximately 200,000 clones, approximately 81% of them singletons. Seattle patients were enrolled while actively infected and followed longitudinally. This sample is part of a study of blood T cell repertoires in COVID-19. On the study more broadly: COVID-19 samples from acute and convalescent phases originated in the United States, Italy and Spain.

This CDR3 contains 16 residues. Trimming took 7 bases from V and 6 from J; bases not matched to a gene: 14. Germline values: CDR1 MNHEY, CDR2 SMNVEV (reference sequence). Sequencing used peripheral blood. The receptor comes from an older person with COVID-19, enrolled during active disease. The chain links TRBV27 to TRBJ2-1; 8 bases map to TRBD2. CDR3 amino acids: CASTRKTGGRPNEQFF. CDR3 DNA sequence: TGTGCCAGCACCAGAAAGACGGGAGGGCGCCCCAATGAGCAGTTCTTC.